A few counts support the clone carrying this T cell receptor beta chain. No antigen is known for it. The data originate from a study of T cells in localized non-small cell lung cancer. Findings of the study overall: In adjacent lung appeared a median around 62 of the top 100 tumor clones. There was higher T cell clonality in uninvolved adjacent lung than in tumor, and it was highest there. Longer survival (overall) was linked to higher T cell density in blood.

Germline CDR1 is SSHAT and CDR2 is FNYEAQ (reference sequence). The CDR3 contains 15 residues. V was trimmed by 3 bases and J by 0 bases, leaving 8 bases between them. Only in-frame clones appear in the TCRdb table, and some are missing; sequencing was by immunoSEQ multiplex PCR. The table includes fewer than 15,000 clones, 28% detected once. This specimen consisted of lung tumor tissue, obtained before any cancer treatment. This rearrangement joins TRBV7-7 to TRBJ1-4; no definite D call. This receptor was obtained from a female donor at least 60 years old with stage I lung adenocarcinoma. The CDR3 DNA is TGTGCCAGCAGCTTTCGAGTTGCAACTAATGAAAAACTGTTTTTT. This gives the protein CASSFRVATNEKLFF.